The clone carrying this T cell receptor (beta chain) was seen repeatedly, ten times or more. This entry belongs to a study of read filtering for tumor transcriptome and immune sequencing. Molecular barcoded adaptors covering alpha/delta and beta/gamma chains were used on 400 to 450 ng RNA. TCRdb redid the calling of the reads with MiXCR, one entry per CDR3 protein. The sample lists about 62,000 distinct CDR3 sequences, roughly 18% occurring once. Germline values: CDR1 MDHEN, CDR2 SYDVKM. There are 16 residues in the CDR3. V shed 2 bases and J shed 5 bases, with 18 bases lying between them. Input material: a population of CD138-negative cells sorted from bone marrow. V is TRBV28 and J is TRBJ1-1, with D possibly being TRBD1 (5 bases). The receptor's source is a donor older than 35 with multiple myeloma. The CDR3, as DNA: TGTGCCAGCAGTTTAGCCCGGGGGACCCTGGGGACTGAAGCTTTCTTT. Translated, it gives CASSLARGTLGTEAFF.